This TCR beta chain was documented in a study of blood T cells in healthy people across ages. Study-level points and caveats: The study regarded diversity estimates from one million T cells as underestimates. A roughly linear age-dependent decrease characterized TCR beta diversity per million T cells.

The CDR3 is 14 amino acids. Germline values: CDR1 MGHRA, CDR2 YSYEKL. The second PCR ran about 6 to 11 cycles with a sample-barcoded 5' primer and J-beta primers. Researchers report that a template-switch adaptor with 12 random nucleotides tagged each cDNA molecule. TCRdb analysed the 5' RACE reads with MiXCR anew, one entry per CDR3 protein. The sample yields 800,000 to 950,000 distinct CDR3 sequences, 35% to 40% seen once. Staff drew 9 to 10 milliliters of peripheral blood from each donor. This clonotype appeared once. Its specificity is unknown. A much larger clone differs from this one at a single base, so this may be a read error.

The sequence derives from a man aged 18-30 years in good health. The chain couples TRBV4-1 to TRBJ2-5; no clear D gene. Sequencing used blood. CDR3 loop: CAGSQDPNQETQYF. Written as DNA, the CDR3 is TGCGCCGGCAGCCAAGATCCAAATCAAGAGACCCAGTACTTC.